These 5 T cell receptor beta chains came from one sample sequenced in a study of shared clonotypes between healthy human individuals. This table comes from immunoSEQ multiplex PCR, and its TCRdb copy is limited to in-frame clones, with some not included. The sample gives approximately 500,000 clones, around 85% of which show up once; 9.5% to 15% is in the top ten. Sequencing used PBMCs. Source of these receptors: a woman in her forties in good health. Some clones in this sample may be carry-over from other donors' samples.

This chain uses TRBV28 with TRBJ2-5; D is undetermined. Trimming left V 5 bases short and J 7 bases short, with 8 bases between. Looked up from germline, CDR1 is MDHEN and CDR2 is SYDVKM. There are 11 residues in the CDR3. The CDR3 DNA reads as TGTGCCAGCAGTGATCCTGGGACCCAGTACTTC. Its translation: CASSDPGTQYF.

A word on this clone: This likely came from a read error, as a far larger clone is one base away. The V gene is TRBV5-1, the J gene TRBJ2-2; TRBD2 is a possible D gene (6 bases). The CDR3 extends over 14 amino acids. The germline CDR1 and CDR2 sequences are SGHRS and YFSETQ. The CDR3 sequence: CASSPFGGGGEMFF. For the CDR3, the DNA is TGCGCCAGCAGCCCCTTTGGCGGTGGCGGGGAGATGTTTTTT.

Worth noting for this clone: This likely came from a read error, as a far larger clone is one base away. This rearrangement joins TRBV28 to TRBJ1-2; D uncertain. V gave up 7 bases and J gave up 1 base, with 13 bases separating them. Germline lookup yields CDR1 MDHEN and CDR2 SYDVKM. The CDR3 length is 14 residues. CDR3 region: CASTSTHLNYGYTF. In DNA, the CDR3 is TGTGCCAGCACCTCGACACATCTTAACTATGGCTACACCTTC.

The genes are TRBV9 and TRBJ2-1, with 8 bases matching TRBD1. Germline loops: CDR1 SGDLS, CDR2 YYNGEE. V lost 2 bases to trimming and J lost 5 bases; unmatched junction nucleotides: 0. CDR3 length: 13 residues. The CDR3: CASSVGQDNEQFF. As DNA, the CDR3 is TGTGCCAGCAGCGTGGGACAGGACAATGAGCAGTTCTTC.

The V gene is TRBV5-1, the J gene TRBJ2-7; tentative D call: TRBD1 (5 bases). Germline V CDR1 and CDR2: SGHRS, YFSETQ. V was shortened by 0 bases and J by 5 bases, with 9 bases between the two germline ends. This CDR3 is 13 amino acids long. This CDR3 is CASSLAGMNEQYF. Written as DNA, the CDR3 is TGCGCCAGCAGCTTGGCAGGGATGAACGAGCAGTACTTC.